The 21 T cell receptor beta chains below come from one sample, sequenced in a study of neoadjuvant anti-PD-1 for oral cavity cancer. The protocol was immunoSEQ multiplex PCR, while the TCRdb copy is restricted to in-frame clones and leaves out a portion. The sample records some 61,000 clones, more than 75% being singletons. Documented time point: after neoadjuvant nivolumab, at surgical resection. The sequencing used PBMCs, collected after nivolumab (anti-PD-1) treatment. These receptors were taken from a person between 40 and 85 years old with oral cavity squamous cell carcinoma.

This sequence joins TRBV19 and TRBJ1-3; a weak D match, TRBD1 (6 bases). The CDR3 is 14 amino acids. In germline, CDR1 is LNHDA, CDR2 SQIVND (reference sequence). V gave up 8 bases and J gave up 5 bases, with 16 bases separating them. As DNA, the CDR3 is TGTGCCAGTTCGACCGGGACAAAAAGAAACACCATATATTTT. This sequence encodes CASSTGTKRNTIYF.

CDR3 in DNA: TGTGCCAGCAGCGGAAGGACAGGGGATGAGCAGTTCTTC. It specifies CASSGRTGDEQFF. The V gene is TRBV7-3, the J gene TRBJ2-1, with 9 bases that match TRBD1. The CDR3 is 13 residues long. After removal of 5 bases from V and 8 bases from J, the junction contained 4 bases not matched to a gene. CDR1 SGHTA and CDR2 FQGTGA come from the germline V gene.

CDR3 in DNA: TGTGCCATCAGTGAAGTAGCGTCGAACACCGGGGAGCTGTTTTTT. Protein: CAISEVASNTGELFF. The chain couples TRBV10-3 to TRBJ2-2; the D gene is possibly TRBD2 (5 bases). The CDR3 is 15 residues long. Germline assignment: CDR1 ENHRY and CDR2 SYGVKD. The V end lost 3 bases, the J end lost 0 bases, and 8 bases lay between the germline ends.

In nucleotides, the CDR3 is TGTGCCAGCAGCTACCCCTCGGAGGAGACCCAGTACTTC. Translated, it gives CASSYPSEETQYF. V usage is TRBV13 and J usage is TRBJ2-5; D not resolved. This CDR3 is built from 13 residues. V gave up 4 bases and J gave up 5 bases, with 11 bases separating them. Germline CDR1 reads PRHDT; CDR2 reads FYEKMQ (reference sequence).

This chain uses TRBV7-9 with TRBJ1-3; weak D call: TRBD1 (5 bases). Germline-derived CDR1 and CDR2 are SEHNR and FQNEAQ (reference sequence). Trimming took 5 bases from V and 0 from J, leaving 11 bases between them. The CDR3 sequence is 15 residues long. This chain's CDR3 is CASSRDGSSGNTIYF. The CDR3 DNA follows: TGTGCCAGCAGCCGGGACGGAAGCTCTGGAAACACCATATATTTT.

The chain has TRBV5-1 and TRBJ2-4, with 15 bases that match TRBD2. The CDR3 spans 15 residues. Germline CDR1 is SGHRS and CDR2 is YFSETQ. V shed 4 bases and J 9 bases; nucleotides not matched to a gene: 5. The CDR3 nucleotides are TGCGCCAGCAGCGCGGGACTAGCGGGAGGCGTCATTCAGTACTTC. It specifies CASSAGLAGGVIQYF.

The gene calls are TRBV25-1 and TRBJ2-5; D not resolved. V was pared by 1 base and J by 4 bases, with 13 bases between. Germline lookup yields CDR1 MGHDK and CDR2 SYGVNS. The CDR3 extends over 15 amino acids. This CDR3 is CASSESWVLRETQYF. The CDR3 DNA follows: TGTGCCAGCAGTGAATCTTGGGTCCTTAGAGAGACCCAGTACTTC. Based on the CDR3 plus reference TRBV25-1 and TRBJ2-5, the full variable domain is EADIYQTPRYLVIGTGKKITLECSQTMGHDKMYWYQQDPGMELHLIHYSYGVNSTEKGDLSSESTVSRIRTEHFPLTLESARPSHTSQYLCASSESWVLRETQYFGPGTRLLVL.

The chain has TRBV7-6 and TRBJ2-7, with TRBD2 matching 10 bases. CDR1 and CDR2 from the germline V gene are SGHVS and FNYEAQ. V shed 0 bases and J 0 bases; nucleotides not matched to a gene: 2. CDR3 size: 16 residues. For the CDR3, the DNA is TGTGCCAGCAGCTTAGCCTCTAGCGGGAGCTCCTACGAGCAGTACTTC. The encoded protein is CASSLASSGSSYEQYF.

This sequence joins TRBV2 and TRBJ1-1; no definite D call. CDR3 length: 15 residues. V dropped 9 bases and J dropped 1 base, with 18 bases sitting between them. Germline V gene data show CDR1 as SNHLY and CDR2 as FYNNEI. Here the CDR3 reads CARVSSEKRNTEAFF. As DNA, the CDR3 is TGTGCCAGGGTTTCGAGCGAAAAGCGGAACACTGAAGCTTTCTTT. Full variable domain (remainder filled in from reference TRBV2 and TRBJ1-1): EPEVTQTPSHQVTQMGQEVILRCVPISNHLYFYWYRQILGQKVEFLVSFYNNEISEKSEIFDDQFSVERPDGSNFTLKIRSTKLEDSAMYFCARVSSEKRNTEAFFGQGTRLTVV.

The chain carries TRBV6-6 and TRBJ1-1; TRBD1 might be the D (5 bases). CDR3 length equals 15 residues. Looked up from germline, CDR1 is MNHNY and CDR2 is SVGAGI (reference sequence). V dropped 4 bases and J dropped 4 bases, with 16 bases sitting between them. CDR3 DNA sequence: TGTGCCAGCAGTTTCCAGGTGGGGGGAGGCACTGAAGCTTTCTTT. It is translated as CASSFQVGGGTEAFF.

The rearrangement uses TRBV25-1 and TRBJ1-1, with a tentative D call TRBD1 (5 bases). The V end lost 6 bases, the J end lost 1 base, and 12 bases lay between the germline ends. The CDR3 has 14 amino acids. The germline V gene has CDR1 MGHDK and CDR2 SYGVNS. CDR3 residues: CASREAGRNTEAFF. For the CDR3, the DNA is TGTGCCAGCAGAGAGGCAGGGAGGAACACTGAAGCTTTCTTT.

The V and J genes are TRBV1 and TRBJ1-2. TRBV1 is a pseudogene segment. CDR3 length: 14 amino acids. CDR3 nucleotides: TGCACCAGCAGCCAAGGGGGGGGCTCCTATGGCTACACCTTC. Translation gives CTSSQGGGSYGYTF.

The chain has TRBV11-2 and TRBJ2-7; 7 nucleotides agree with TRBD1. Germline lookup yields CDR1 SGHAT and CDR2 FQNNGV. The CDR3 is 15 residues long. J was trimmed by 7 bases and V by 5 bases; bases with no gene match: 14. The CDR3 spells CASSPRPGTASEQYF. CDR3 DNA: TGTGCCAGCAGCCCTCGCCCCGGGACAGCGTCTGAGCAGTACTTC. Drawing the rest from reference TRBV11-2 and TRBJ2-7, the complete variable domain is EAGVAQSPRYKIIEKRQSVAFWCNPISGHATLYWYQQILGQGPKLLIQFQNNGVVDDSQLPKDRFSAERLKGVDSTLKIQPAKLEDSAVYLCASSPRPGTASEQYFGPGTRLTVT.

The rearrangement uses TRBV27 and TRBJ1-1, with 9 bases aligning to TRBD1. The CDR3 length is 14 residues. Looked up from germline, CDR1 is MNHEY and CDR2 is SMNVEV (reference sequence). Trimming at V came to 0 bases and at J to 4 bases, leaving 0 bases not matched to a gene. The chain's CDR3 is CASSLSTGGTEAFF. Here the CDR3 DNA reads TGTGCCAGCAGTTTATCGACAGGGGGCACTGAAGCTTTCTTT.

The V gene is TRBV30, the J gene TRBJ1-4; D call uncertain. The CDR3 consists of 12 residues. V dropped 4 bases and J dropped 6 bases, with 9 bases sitting between them. Germline V gene data show CDR1 as GTSNPN and CDR2 as SVGIG (reference sequence). The CDR3 DNA sequence: TGTGCCTGGAAATATGGATATGAAAAACTGTTTTTT. Amino acids: CAWKYGYEKLFF. The entire variable domain, with the rest obtained from reference TRBV30 and TRBJ1-4, is as follows: SQTIHQWPATLVQPVGSPLSLECTVEGTSNPNLYWYRQAAGRGLQLLFYSVGIGQISSEVPQNLSASRPQDRQFILSSKKLLLSDSGFYLCAWKYGYEKLFFGSGTQLSVL.

The chain couples TRBV6-5 to TRBJ2-3, with 7 bases aligning to TRBD2. The V and J ends lost 2 bases and 14 bases, in that order; junction bases with no gene match: 10. Germline V gene sequence: CDR1 MNHEY, CDR2 SVGAGI. CDR3 length: 13 residues. The CDR3 sequence is CASSYEEGGSRYF. DNA of the CDR3: TGTGCCAGCAGTTACGAAGAGGGCGGGAGTAGGTATTTT.

The gene calls are TRBV30 and TRBJ2-1; perhaps TRBD2 as D (7 bases). Germline V gene sequence: CDR1 GTSNPN, CDR2 SVGIG (reference sequence). V was pared by 3 bases and J by 2 bases, with 11 bases between. The length of the CDR3 is 14 residues. The CDR3 DNA reads as TGTGCCTGGAGCGCGGGGGCAACCTACAATGAGCAGTTCTTC. It is translated as CAWSAGATYNEQFF.

This sequence joins TRBV28 and TRBJ1-2; the D gene is possibly TRBD1 (6 bases). This CDR3 is 14 amino acids long. Germline values: CDR1 MDHEN, CDR2 SYDVKM. V lost 5 bases, J lost 2 bases, and 12 bases lay in between. In DNA form, the CDR3 reads TGTGCCAGCAGTAATACAGGGAGCAACTATGGCTACACCTTC. It yields the protein CASSNTGSNYGYTF.

This clone is a singleton in its sample. The chain recombines TRBV5-6 with TRBJ2-5, with 7 bases that match TRBD1. Germline V gives CDR1 SGHDT, CDR2 YYEEEE. This CDR3 is built from 12 residues. The V and J ends lost 3 bases and 5 bases, in that order; junction bases with no gene match: 1. The CDR3: CASSSTGETQYF. The CDR3 bases are TGTGCCAGCAGCTCGACAGGGGAGACCCAGTACTTC.

The genes are TRBV6-1 and TRBJ2-3, with D hard to call. Germline assignment: CDR1 MNHNS and CDR2 SASEGT. The CDR3 is made up of 14 amino acids. The ends were cut back, 2 bases at V and 0 bases at J, with 6 bases in the middle. CDR3 DNA sequence: TGTGCCAGCAGTGAACAGTCTAGCACAGATACGCAGTATTTT. Translated, it gives CASSEQSSTDTQYF.

The rearrangement joins TRBV19 to TRBJ2-7; either TRBD1 or TRBD2 may fit D (5 bases each). This CDR3 spans 15 amino acids. Trimming cost V 4 bases and J 1 base, with 14 bases left between them. CDR1 and CDR2 from the germline V gene are LNHDA and SQIVND (reference sequence). This CDR3 is CASSTVHGTSYEQYF. The CDR3 bases are TGTGCCAGTAGTACCGTACATGGGACGTCCTACGAGCAGTACTTC.